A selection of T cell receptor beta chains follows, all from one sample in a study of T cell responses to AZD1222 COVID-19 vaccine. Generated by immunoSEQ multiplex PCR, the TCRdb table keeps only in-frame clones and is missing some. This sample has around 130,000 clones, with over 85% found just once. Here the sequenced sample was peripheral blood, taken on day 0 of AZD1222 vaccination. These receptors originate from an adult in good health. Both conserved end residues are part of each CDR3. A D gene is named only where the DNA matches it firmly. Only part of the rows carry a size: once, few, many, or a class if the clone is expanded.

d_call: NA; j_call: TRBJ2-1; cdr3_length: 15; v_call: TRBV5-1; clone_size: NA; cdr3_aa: CASSDSPSSYNEQFF; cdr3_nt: TGCGCCAGCAGCGACTCGCCGAGCTCCTACAATGAGCAGTTCTTC
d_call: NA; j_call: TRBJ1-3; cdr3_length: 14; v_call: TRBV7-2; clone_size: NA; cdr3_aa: CASSLAGSGNTIYF; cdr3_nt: TGTGCCAGCAGCTTAGCCGGCTCTGGAAACACCATATATTTT
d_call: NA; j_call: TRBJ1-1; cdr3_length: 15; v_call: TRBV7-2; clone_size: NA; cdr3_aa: CASSLEGDQNTEAFF; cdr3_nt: TGTGCCAGCAGCTTAGAAGGGGATCAGAACACTGAAGCTTTCTTT
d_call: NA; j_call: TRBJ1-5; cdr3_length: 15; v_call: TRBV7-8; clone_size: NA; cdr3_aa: CASSLDGIINQPQHF; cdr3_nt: TGTGCCAGCAGCTTAGACGGGATAATCAATCAGCCCCAGCATTTT
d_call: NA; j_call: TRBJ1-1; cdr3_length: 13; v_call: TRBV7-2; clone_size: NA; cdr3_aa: CASSGSMNTEAFF; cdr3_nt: TGTGCCAGCAGCGGAAGCATGAACACTGAAGCTTTCTTT
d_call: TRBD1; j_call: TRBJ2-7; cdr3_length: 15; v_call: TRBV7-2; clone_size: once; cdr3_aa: CASSVAGTDTYEQYF; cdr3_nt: TGTGCCAGCAGCGTAGCCGGGACAGACACCTACGAGCAGTACTTC
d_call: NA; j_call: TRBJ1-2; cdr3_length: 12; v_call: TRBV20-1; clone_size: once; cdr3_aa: CSASSQGRGYTF; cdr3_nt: TGCAGTGCTAGTAGCCAGGGGAGAGGCTACACCTTC
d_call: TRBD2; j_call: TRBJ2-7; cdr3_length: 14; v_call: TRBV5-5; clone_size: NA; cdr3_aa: CASSATSGYYEQYF; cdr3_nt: TGTGCCAGCAGCGCTACTAGCGGTTACTACGAGCAGTACTTC
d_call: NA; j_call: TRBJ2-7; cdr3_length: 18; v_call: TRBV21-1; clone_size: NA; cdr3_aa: CASGTEDVKDRDSYEQYF; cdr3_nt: TGTGCCAGCGGAACAGAAGATGTTAAGGACAGGGACTCTTACGAGCAGTACTTC
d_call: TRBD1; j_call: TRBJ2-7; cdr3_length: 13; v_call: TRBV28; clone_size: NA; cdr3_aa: CASSAGGPYEQYF; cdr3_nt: TGTGCCAGCAGTGCAGGGGGCCCCTACGAGCAGTACTTC
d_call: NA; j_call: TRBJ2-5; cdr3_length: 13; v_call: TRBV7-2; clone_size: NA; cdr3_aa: CASSLAGPQTQYF; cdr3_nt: TGTGCCAGCAGCTTGGCGGGACCTCAGACCCAGTACTTC
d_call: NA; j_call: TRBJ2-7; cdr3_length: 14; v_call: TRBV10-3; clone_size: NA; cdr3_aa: CAISDGGYSYEQYF; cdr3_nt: TGTGCCATCAGTGATGGAGGGTACTCCTACGAGCAGTACTTC
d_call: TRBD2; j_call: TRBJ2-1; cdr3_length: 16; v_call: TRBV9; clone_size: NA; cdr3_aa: CASSVVKASGSNEQFF; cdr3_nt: TGTGCCAGCAGCGTAGTTAAGGCTAGCGGGAGCAATGAGCAGTTCTTC
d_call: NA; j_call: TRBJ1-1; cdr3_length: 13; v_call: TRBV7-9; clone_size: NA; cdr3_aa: CASSSSPNTEAFF; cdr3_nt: TGTGCCAGCAGCTCCTCCCCGAACACTGAAGCTTTCTTT
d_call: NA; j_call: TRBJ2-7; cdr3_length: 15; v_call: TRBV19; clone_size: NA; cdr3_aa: CASSNQWTSPQGQYF; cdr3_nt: TGTGCCAGTAGTAATCAATGGACATCTCCGCAAGGGCAGTACTTC
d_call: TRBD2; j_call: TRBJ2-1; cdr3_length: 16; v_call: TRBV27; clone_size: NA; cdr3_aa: CASSLTSGRGYNEQFF; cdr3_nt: TGTGCCAGCAGTTTAACTAGCGGGAGGGGTTACAATGAGCAGTTCTTC
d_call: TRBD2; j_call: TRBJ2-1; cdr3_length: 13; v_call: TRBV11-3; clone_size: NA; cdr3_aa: CASSFLLADEQFF; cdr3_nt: TGTGCCAGCAGCTTCCTACTAGCGGATGAGCAGTTCTTC
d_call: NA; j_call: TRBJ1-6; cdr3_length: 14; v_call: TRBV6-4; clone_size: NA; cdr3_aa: CASSREVYNSPLHF; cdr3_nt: TGTGCCAGCTCCAGGGAGGTGTACAATTCACCCCTCCACTTT
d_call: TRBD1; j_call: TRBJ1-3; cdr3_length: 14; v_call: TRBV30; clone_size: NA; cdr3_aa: CAWRDRVTGNTIYF; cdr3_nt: TGTGCCTGGAGAGACAGGGTAACTGGAAACACCATATATTTT
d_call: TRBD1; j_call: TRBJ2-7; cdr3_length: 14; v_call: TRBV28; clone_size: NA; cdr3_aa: CASSLRGPSYEQYF; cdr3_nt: TGTGCCAGCAGTTTAAGGGGGCCTTCCTACGAGCAGTACTTC
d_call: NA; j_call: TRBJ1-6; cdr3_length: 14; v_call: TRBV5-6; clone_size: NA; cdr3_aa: CASSFPGSNSPLHF; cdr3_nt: TGTGCCAGCAGCTTCCCAGGTTCCAATTCACCCCTCCACTTT
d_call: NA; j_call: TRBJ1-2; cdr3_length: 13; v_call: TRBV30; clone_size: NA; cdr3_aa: CAWSGGVNYGYTF; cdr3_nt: TGTGCCTGGAGTGGAGGGGTCAACTATGGCTACACCTTC
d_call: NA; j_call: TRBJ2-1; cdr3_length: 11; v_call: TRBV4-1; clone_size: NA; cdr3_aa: CASSREFEQFF; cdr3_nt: TGCGCCAGCAGCCGAGAATTTGAGCAGTTCTTC
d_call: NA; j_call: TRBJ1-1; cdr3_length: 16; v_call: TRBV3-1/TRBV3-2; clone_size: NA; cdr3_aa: CASSQDWRGWNTEAFF; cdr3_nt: TGTGCCAGCAGCCAAGATTGGAGGGGCTGGAACACTGAAGCTTTCTTT
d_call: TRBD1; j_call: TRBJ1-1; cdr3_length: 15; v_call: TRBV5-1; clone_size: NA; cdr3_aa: CASSLIQGAGPEAFF; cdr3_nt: TGCGCCAGCAGCTTGATACAGGGGGCCGGCCCTGAAGCTTTCTTT
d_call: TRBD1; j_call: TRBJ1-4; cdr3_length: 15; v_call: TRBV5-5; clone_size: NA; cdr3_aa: CASSLEGAANEKLFF; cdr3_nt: TGTGCCAGCAGCTTGGAGGGGGCGGCTAATGAAAAACTGTTTTTT
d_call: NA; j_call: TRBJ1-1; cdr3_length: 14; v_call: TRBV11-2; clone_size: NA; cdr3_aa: CASSLRLGDTEAFF; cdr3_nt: TGTGCCAGCAGCTTAAGACTAGGAGACACTGAAGCTTTCTTT
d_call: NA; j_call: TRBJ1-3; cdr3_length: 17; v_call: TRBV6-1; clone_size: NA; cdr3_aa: CASSEAVQRSSGNTIYF; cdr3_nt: TGTGCCAGCAGTGAAGCGGTCCAGAGAAGCTCTGGAAACACCATATATTTT
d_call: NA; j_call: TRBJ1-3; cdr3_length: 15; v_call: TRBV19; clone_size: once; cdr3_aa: CASSIGSGSGNTIYF; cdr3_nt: TGTGCCAGTAGTATCGGCAGTGGCTCTGGAAACACCATATATTTT
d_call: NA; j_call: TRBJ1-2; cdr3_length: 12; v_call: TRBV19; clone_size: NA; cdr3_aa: CASTRSGAGYTF; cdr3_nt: TGTGCCAGTACCAGGAGTGGTGCTGGCTACACCTTC
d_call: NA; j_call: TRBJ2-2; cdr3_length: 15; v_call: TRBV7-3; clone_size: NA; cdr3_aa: CASSFASGNTGELFF; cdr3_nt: TGTGCCAGCAGCTTCGCGTCAGGGAACACCGGGGAGCTGTTTTTT
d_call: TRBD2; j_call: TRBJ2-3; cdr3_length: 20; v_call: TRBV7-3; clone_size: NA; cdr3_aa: CASTPPGTSGNWWSTDTQYF; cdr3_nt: TGTGCCAGCACCCCCCCCGGGACTAGCGGAAATTGGTGGAGCACAGATACGCAGTATTTT
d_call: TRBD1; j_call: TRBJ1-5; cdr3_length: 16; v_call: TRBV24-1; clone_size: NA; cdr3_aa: CATSDSRTGRNQPQHF; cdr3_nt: TGTGCCACCAGTGATTCCCGGACAGGGCGAAATCAGCCCCAGCATTTT
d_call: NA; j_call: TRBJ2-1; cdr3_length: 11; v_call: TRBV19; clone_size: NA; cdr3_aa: CASTDYNEQFF; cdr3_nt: TGTGCCAGTACGGATTACAATGAGCAGTTCTTC
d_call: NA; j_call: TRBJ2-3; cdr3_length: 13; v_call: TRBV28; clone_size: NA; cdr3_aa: CASRDSGTDTQYF; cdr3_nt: TGTGCCAGCAGGGACAGCGGCACAGATACGCAGTATTTT
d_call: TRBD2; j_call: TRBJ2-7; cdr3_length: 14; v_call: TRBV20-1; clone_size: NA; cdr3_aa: CSASLASGPYEQYF; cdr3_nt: TGCAGTGCTAGTCTGGCTAGCGGGCCCTACGAGCAGTACTTC
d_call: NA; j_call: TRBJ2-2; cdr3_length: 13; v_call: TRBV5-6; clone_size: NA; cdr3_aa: CASSLGFTGELFF; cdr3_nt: TGTGCCAGCAGCCTGGGATTCACCGGGGAGCTGTTTTTT
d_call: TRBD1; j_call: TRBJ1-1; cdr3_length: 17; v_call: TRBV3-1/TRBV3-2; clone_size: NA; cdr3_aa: CASSPGRGPLVNTEAFF; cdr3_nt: TGTGCCAGCAGTCCCGGGAGGGGGCCGTTAGTGAACACTGAAGCTTTCTTT
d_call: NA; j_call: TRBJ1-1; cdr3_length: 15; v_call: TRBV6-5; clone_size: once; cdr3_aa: CASSLENIPNTEAFF; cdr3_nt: TGTGCCAGCAGTTTAGAAAACATTCCGAACACTGAAGCTTTCTTT
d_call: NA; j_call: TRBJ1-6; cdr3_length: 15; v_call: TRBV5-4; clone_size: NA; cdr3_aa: CASSRGGGDNSPLHF; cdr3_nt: TGTGCCAGCAGCCGTGGTGGAGGGGACAATTCACCCCTCCACTTT
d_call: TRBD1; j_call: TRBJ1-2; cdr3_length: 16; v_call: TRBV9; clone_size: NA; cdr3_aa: CASSIPAGQGACGYTF; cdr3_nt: TGTGCCAGCAGCATCCCAGCGGGACAGGGGGCCTGTGGCTACACCTTC